This is a list of T cell receptor beta chains from one sample in a study of blood T cell repertoires in COVID-19. TCRdb's table, derived via immunoSEQ multiplex PCR, lists solely in-frame clones and lacks some. The table lists tens of thousands of clones, around 81% of them singletons. The material sequenced was peripheral blood. The receptors here all came from a woman aged 55-75 years with acute or convalescent COVID-19. CDR3s leave out the opening cysteine and the closing phenylalanine or tryptophan.

CDR3aa: ASSSERFRRELF
v_gene: TRBV7-2

CDR3aa: ASSFMQRGEQF
v_gene: TRBV7-2

CDR3aa: ASSPVGRGGEQY
v_gene: TRBV6-5

CDR3aa: ASSSNGGTEAF
v_gene: TRBV11-3

CDR3aa: ASSSYPDRAAGNTIY
v_gene: TRBV5-5

CDR3aa: ASSLGQVSGNTIY
v_gene: TRBV5-1

CDR3aa: ASSPMDRPTHLSYEQY
v_gene: TRBV5-1

CDR3aa: ASSERSGGPYEQY
v_gene: TRBV6-1

CDR3aa: ASSDLNLGQSNQPQH
v_gene: TRBV2

CDR3aa: ASSQVGGQAGGYT
v_gene: TRBV3-1/TRBV3-2

CDR3aa: ASTLWDRATDTQY
v_gene: TRBV5-6

CDR3aa: ASSFLGGVREKLF
v_gene: TRBV2

CDR3aa: ASSDWAGNMNTEAF
v_gene: TRBV10-2

CDR3aa: ASSQGRRTPEQF
v_gene: TRBV3-1/TRBV3-2

CDR3aa: ASSPLAGGLGEQF
v_gene: TRBV3-1/TRBV3-2

CDR3aa: ASSQSYASGKGEQY
v_gene: TRBV14

CDR3aa: ASSLVPSGAETQY
v_gene: TRBV5-1

CDR3aa: SAGDMGRGGYT
v_gene: TRBV20-1

CDR3aa: ASSPGRQLGAGYT
v_gene: TRBV18

CDR3aa: AWSGGQASGNTIY
v_gene: TRBV30

CDR3aa: ASSLGGNLNQPQH
v_gene: TRBV11-2

CDR3aa: ASSTTGVGNEKLF
v_gene: TRBV6-5

CDR3aa: ASSAQQRGGGREQF
v_gene: TRBV9